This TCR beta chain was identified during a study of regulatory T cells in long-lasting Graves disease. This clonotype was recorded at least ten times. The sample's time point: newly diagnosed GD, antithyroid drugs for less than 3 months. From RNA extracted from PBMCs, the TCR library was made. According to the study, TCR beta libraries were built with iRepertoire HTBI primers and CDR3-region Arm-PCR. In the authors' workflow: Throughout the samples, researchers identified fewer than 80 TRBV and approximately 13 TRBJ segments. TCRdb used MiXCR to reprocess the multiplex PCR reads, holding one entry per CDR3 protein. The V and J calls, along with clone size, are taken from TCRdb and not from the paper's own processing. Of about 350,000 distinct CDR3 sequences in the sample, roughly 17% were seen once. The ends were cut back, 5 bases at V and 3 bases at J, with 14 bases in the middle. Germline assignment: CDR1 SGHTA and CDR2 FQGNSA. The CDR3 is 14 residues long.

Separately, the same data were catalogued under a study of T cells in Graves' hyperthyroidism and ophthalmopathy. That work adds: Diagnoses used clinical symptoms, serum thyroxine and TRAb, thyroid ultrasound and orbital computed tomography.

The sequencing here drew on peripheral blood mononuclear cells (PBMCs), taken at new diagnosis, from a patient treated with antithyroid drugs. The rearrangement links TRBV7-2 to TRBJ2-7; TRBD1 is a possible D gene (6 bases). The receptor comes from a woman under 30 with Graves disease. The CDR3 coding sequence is TGTGCCAGCAGCCTAACAGGGTTTCACTACGAGCAGTACTTC. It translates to CASSLTGFHYEQYF.